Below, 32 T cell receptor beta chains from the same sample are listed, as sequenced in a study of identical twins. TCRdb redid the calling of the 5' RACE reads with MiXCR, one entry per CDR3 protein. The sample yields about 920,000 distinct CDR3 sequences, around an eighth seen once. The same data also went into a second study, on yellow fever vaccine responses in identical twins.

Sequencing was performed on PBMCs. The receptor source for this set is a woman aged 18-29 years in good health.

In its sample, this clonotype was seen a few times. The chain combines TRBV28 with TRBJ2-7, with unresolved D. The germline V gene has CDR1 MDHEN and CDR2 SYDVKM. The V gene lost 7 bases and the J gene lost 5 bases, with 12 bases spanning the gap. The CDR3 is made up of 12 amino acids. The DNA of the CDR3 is TGTGCCAGCAAAGGTACCGACCACGAGCAGTACGTC. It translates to CASKGTDHEQYV.

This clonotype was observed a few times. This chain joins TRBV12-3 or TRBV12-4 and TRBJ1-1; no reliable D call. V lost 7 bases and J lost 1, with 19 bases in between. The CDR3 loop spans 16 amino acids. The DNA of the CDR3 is TGTGCCAGCACTCCTGAAAGTCGGCAGAAGAACACTGAAGCTTTCTTT. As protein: CASTPESRQKNTEAFF.

CDR3 nucleotide sequence: TGTGCCACCAGCAACCGAGTTACGGGAGGGTTAGCCGAGCAGTACTTC. The encoded protein is CATSNRVTGGLAEQYF. The chain recombines TRBV15 with TRBJ2-7; 8 bases agree with TRBD2. The V segment lost 4 bases and the J segment 6 bases; nucleotides outside the gene matches: 14. CDR1 LNHNV and CDR2 YYDKDF come from the germline V gene (reference sequence). The CDR3 extends over 16 amino acids.

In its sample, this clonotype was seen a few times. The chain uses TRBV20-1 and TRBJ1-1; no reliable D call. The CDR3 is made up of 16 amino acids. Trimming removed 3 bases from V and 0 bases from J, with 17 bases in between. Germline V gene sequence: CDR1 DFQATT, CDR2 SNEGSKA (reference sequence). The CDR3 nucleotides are TGCAGTGCTAGTGGACCAAGAGAAACACTGAACACTGAAGCTTTCTTT. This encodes CSASGPRETLNTEAFF.

Here the CDR3 DNA reads TGTGCCAGCAGCTCCGGGACTAGCAAAAACACCGGGGAGCTGTTTTTT. Amino acids: CASSSGTSKNTGELFF. This chain uses TRBV7-9 with TRBJ2-2, with TRBD2 matching over 9 bases. This CDR3 is 16 amino acids long. V lost 4 bases and J lost 2; bases outside the gene matches: 5. In germline, CDR1 is SEHNR, CDR2 FQNEAQ (reference sequence).

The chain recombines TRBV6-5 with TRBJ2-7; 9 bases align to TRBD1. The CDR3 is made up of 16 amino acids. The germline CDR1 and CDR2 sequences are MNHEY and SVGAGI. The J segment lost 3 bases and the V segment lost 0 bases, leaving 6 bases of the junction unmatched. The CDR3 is CASSYSSPGQGYEQYF. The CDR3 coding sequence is TGTGCCAGCAGTTACTCGAGCCCGGGACAGGGCTACGAGCAGTACTTC.

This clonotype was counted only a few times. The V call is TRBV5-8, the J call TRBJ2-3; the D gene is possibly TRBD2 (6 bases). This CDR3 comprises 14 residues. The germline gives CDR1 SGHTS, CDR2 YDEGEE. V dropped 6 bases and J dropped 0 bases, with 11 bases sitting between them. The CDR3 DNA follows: TGTGCCAGCAACCGGGACTGGAGCACAGATACGCAGTATTTT. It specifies CASNRDWSTDTQYF.

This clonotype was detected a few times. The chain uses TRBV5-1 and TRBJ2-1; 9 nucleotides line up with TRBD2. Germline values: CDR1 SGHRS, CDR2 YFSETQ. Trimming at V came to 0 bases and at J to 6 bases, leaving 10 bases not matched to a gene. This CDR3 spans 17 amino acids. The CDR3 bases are TGCGCCAGCAGCTTGGATGGCGCGGGAGGGCTATTCAATGAGCAGTTCTTC. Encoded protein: CASSLDGAGGLFNEQFF.

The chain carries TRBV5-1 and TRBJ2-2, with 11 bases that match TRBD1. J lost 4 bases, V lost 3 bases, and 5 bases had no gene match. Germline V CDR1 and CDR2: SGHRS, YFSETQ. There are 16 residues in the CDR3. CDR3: CASSSDGQGATGELFF. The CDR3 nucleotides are TGCGCCAGCAGCTCAGACGGACAGGGGGCCACCGGGGAGCTGTTTTTT. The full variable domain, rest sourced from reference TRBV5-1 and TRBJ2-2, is KAGVTQTPRYLIKTRGQQVTLSCSPISGHRSVSWYQQTPGQGLQFLFEYFSETQRNKGNFPGRFSGRQFSNSRSEMNVSTLELGDSALYLCASSSDGQGATGELFFGEGSRLTVL.

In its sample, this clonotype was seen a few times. In DNA form, the CDR3 reads TGCGCCAGCAGCAACGGACAGGGGGGTTACAATGAGCAGTTCTTC. Its translation is CASSNGQGGYNEQFF. This chain links TRBV5-1 with TRBJ2-1; 10 bases are a match to TRBD1. J lost 4 bases, V lost 4 bases, and 5 bases had no gene match. In germline, CDR1 is SGHRS, CDR2 YFSETQ. The CDR3 has 15 amino acids.

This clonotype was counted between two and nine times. The CDR3 sequence: CASSLEGRTNYGYTF. CDR3 in DNA: TGTGCCAGCAGTCTTGAAGGCCGTACTAACTATGGCTACACCTTC. This chain connects TRBV6-1 to TRBJ1-2; D is undetermined. Trimming shortened V by 5 bases and J by 0 bases, and 13 bases separated the two germline ends. The CDR3 has 15 residues. Looked up from germline, CDR1 is MNHNS and CDR2 is SASEGT.

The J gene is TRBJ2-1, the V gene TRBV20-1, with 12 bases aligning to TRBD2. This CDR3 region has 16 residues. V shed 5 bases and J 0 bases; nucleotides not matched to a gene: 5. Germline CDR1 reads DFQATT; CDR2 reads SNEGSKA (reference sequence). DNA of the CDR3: TGCAGTGCTCCCCGGACTAGCGGGACCTCCTACAATGAGCAGTTCTTC. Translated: CSAPRTSGTSYNEQFF.

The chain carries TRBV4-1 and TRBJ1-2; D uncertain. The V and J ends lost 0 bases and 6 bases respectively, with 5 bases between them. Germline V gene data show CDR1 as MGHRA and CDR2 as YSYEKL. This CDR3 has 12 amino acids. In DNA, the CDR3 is TGCGCCAGCAGCCAAGATACTCATGGCTACACCTTC. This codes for CASSQDTHGYTF.

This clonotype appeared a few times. Here the CDR3 DNA reads TGTGCCAGCAGTGAATATCCCCAGGGAGCTAATGAAAAACTGTTTTTT. Amino acid sequence: CASSEYPQGANEKLFF. The chain recombines TRBV25-1 with TRBJ1-4; D is possibly TRBD1 (5 bases). Trimming removed 0 bases at V and 3 bases at J, with 11 bases between. The germline gives CDR1 MGHDK, CDR2 SYGVNS. This CDR3 contains 16 residues.

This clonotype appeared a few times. CDR3 loop: CASSLSSQAPEQYF. The CDR3 nucleotides read TGTGCCAGCAGTTTATCCTCACAAGCTCCCGAGCAGTACTTC. The rearrangement links TRBV27 to TRBJ2-7; D is unclear. Trimming pared 0 bases from V and 6 bases from J, leaving 12 bases between. There are 14 residues in the CDR3. Germline V gene sequence: CDR1 MNHEY, CDR2 SMNVEV (reference sequence).

In DNA form, the CDR3 reads TGCGCCAGCAGCCAAACCTCGGACAGGGAAAAATATGGCTACACCTTC. It encodes CASSQTSDREKYGYTF. The chain employs TRBV4-1 and TRBJ1-2; TRBD1 aligns across 8 bases. The V gene's germline CDR1 is MGHRA and CDR2 YSYEKL. J was trimmed by 5 bases and V by 2 bases; bases with no gene match: 10. This CDR3 has 16 residues.

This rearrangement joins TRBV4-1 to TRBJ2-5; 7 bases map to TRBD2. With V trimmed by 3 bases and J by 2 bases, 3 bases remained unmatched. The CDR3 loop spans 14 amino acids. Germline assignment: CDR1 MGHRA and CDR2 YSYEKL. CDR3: CASSQSGVQETQYF. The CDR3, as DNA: TGCGCCAGCAGCCAGAGCGGGGTACAAGAGACCCAGTACTTC.

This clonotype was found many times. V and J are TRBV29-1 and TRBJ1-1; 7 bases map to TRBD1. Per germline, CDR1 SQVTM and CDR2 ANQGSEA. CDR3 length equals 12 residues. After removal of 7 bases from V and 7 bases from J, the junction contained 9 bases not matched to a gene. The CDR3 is CSAPTGAYEAFF. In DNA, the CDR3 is TGCAGCGCACCTACAGGGGCTTATGAAGCTTTCTTT. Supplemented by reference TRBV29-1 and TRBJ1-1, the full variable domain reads SAVISQKPSRDICQRGTSLTIQCQVDSQVTMMFWYRQQPGQSLTLIATANQGSEATYESGFVIDKFPISRPNLTFSTLTVSNMSPEDSSIYLCSAPTGAYEAFFGQGTRLTVV.

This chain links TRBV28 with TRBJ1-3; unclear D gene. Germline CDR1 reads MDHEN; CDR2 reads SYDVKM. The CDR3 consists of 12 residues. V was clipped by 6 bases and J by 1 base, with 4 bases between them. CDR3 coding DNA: TGTGCCAGCAGGCCGTCTGGAAACACCATATATTTT. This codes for CASRPSGNTIYF. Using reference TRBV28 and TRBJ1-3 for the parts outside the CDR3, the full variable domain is DVKVTQSSRYLVKRTGEKVFLECVQDMDHENMFWYRQDPGLGLRLIYFSYDVKMKEKGDIPEGYSVSREKKERFSLILESASTNQTSMYLCASRPSGNTIYFGEGSWLTVV.

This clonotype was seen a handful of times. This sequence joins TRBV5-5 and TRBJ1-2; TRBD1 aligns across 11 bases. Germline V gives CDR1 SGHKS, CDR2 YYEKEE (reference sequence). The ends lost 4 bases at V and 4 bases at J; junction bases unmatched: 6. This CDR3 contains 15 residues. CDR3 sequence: CASSPGGTGGYGYTF. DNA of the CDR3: TGTGCCAGCAGCCCGGGCGGGACAGGGGGCTATGGCTACACCTTC.

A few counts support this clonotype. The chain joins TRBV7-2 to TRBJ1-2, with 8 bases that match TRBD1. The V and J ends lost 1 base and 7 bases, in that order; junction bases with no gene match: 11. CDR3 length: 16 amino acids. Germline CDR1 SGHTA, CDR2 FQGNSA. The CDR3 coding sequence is TGTGCCAGCAGCTTAGTGGTCGGTGGACAGGGTGCTGGCTACACCTTC. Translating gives CASSLVVGGQGAGYTF.

The CDR3 sequence: CASSQAVRGRAGEQYF. CDR3 DNA sequence: TGCGCCAGCAGCCAAGCGGTTCGCGGGAGGGCCGGCGAGCAGTACTTC. This chain links TRBV4-1 with TRBJ2-7; TRBD2 matches at 9 bases. The V gene's germline CDR1 is MGHRA and CDR2 YSYEKL. Trimming removed 1 base from V and 6 bases from J; junction bases left unmatched: 10. The CDR3 has 16 residues.

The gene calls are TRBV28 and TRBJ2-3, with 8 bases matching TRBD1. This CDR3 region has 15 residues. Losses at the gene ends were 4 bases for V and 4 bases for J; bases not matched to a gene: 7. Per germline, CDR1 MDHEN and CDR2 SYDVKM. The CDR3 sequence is CASSSLDREADTQYF. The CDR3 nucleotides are TGTGCCAGCAGTTCCCTGGACAGGGAGGCAGATACGCAGTATTTT.

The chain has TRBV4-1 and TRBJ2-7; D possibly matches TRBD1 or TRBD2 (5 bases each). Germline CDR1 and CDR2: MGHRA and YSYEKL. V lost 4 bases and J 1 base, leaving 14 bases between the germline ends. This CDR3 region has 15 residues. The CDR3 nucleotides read TGCGCCAGCAGCCGCCCCCGGGACGATTCCTACGAGCAGTACGTC. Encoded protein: CASSRPRDDSYEQYV.

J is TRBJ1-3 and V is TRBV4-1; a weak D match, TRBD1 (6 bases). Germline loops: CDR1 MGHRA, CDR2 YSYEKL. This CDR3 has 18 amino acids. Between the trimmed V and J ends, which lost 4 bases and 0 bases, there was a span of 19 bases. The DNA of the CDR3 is TGCGCCAGCAGCCGAGCCCAAGGGGGGCGATTCTCTGGAAACACCATATATTTT. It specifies CASSRAQGGRFSGNTIYF.

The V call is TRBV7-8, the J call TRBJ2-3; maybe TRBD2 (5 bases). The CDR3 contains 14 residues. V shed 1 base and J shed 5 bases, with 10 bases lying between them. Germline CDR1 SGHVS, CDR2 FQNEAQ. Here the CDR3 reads CASSLVASGDTQYF. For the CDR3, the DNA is TGTGCCAGCAGCTTAGTAGCCAGCGGAGATACGCAGTATTTT.

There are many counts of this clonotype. The CDR3 is CASSYTDRDRGYTF. For the CDR3, the DNA is TGTGCCAGCAGTTACACGGACAGGGACCGAGGCTACACCTTC. V is TRBV6-5 and J is TRBJ1-2; 8 bases agree with TRBD1. The CDR3 extends over 14 amino acids. From germline, CDR1 is MNHEY and CDR2 SVGAGI. Trimming removed 2 bases from V and 8 bases from J; junction bases left unmatched: 7.

This chain's CDR3 is CASSRSSPNTGELFF. The CDR3 DNA is TGTGCCAGCAGCCGGAGCTCCCCGAACACCGGGGAGCTGTTTTTT. The rearrangement uses TRBV11-3 and TRBJ2-2; D not certain. CDR3 length equals 15 residues. Germline V lookup: CDR1 SGHNT, CDR2 YENEEA. Trimming cost V 5 bases and J 0 bases, with 10 bases left between them.

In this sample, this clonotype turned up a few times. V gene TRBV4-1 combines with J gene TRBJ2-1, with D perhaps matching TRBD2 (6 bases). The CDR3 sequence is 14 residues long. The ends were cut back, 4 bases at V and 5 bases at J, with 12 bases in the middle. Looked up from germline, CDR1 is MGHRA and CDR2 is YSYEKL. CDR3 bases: TGCGCCAGCAGCCGGGGGGACGCTAACAATGAGCAGTTCTTC. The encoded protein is CASSRGDANNEQFF.

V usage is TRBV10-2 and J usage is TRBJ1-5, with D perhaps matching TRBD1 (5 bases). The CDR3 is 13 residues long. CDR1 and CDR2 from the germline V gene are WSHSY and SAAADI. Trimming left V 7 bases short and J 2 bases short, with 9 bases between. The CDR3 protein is CASNWDGNQPQHF. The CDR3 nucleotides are TGCGCCAGCAACTGGGACGGCAATCAGCCCCAGCATTTT.

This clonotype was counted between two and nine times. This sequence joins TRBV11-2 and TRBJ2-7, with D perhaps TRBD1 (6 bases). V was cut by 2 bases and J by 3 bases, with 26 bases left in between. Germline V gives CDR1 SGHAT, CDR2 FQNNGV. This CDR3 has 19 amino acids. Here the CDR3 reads CASSLSAGINRVGYYEQYV. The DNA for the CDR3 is TGTGCCAGCAGCTTATCTGCGGGCATAAACAGGGTAGGGTACTACGAGCAGTACGTC.

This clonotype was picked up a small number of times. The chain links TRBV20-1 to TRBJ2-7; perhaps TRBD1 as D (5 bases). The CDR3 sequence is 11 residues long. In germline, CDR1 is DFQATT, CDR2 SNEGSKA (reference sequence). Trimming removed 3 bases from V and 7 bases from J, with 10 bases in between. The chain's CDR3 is CSARLGVEQYV. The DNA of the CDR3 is TGCAGTGCTAGGCTAGGGGTGGAGCAGTACGTC.